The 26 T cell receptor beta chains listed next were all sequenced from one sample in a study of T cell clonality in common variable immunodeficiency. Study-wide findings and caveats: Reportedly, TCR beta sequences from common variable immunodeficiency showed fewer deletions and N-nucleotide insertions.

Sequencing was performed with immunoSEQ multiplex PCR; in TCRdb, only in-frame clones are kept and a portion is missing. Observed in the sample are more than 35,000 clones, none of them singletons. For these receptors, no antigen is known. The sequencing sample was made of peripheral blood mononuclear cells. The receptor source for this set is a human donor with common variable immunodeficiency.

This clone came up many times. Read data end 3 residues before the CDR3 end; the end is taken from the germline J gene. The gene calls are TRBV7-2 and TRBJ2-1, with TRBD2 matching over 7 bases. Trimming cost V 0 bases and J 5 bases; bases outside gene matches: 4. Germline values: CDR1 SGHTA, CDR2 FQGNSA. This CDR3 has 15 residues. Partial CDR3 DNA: TGTGCCAGCAGCTTAGCGGGGGGGTCCCACAATGAG. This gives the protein CASSLAGGSHNE. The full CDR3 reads CASSLAGGSHNEQFF.

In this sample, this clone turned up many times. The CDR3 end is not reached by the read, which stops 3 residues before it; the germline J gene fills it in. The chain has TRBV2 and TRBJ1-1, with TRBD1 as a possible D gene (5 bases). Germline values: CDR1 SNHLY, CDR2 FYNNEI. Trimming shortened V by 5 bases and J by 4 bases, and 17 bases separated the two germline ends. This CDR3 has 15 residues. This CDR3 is CASSPLEGPSTEAFF. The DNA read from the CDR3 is TGTGCCAGCAGTCCTCTGGAGGGGCCGAGCACTGAA.

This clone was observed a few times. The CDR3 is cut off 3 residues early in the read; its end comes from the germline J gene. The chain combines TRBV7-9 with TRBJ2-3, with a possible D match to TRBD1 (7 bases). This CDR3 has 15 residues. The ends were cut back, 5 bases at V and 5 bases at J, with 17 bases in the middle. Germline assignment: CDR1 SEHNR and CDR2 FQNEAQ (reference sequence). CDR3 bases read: TGTGCCAGCAGCCTTTCCACAGGGGACTTAGATACG. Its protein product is CASSLSTGDLDT. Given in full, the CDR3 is CASSLSTGDLDTQYF.

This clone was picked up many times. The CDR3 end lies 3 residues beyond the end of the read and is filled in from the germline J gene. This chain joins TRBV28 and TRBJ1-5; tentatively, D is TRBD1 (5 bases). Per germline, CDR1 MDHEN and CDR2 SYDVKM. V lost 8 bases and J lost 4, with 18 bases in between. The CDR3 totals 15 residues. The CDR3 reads CASLQPGGWNQPQHF. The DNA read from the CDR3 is TGTGCCAGCCTCCAACCCGGGGGTTGGAATCAGCCC.

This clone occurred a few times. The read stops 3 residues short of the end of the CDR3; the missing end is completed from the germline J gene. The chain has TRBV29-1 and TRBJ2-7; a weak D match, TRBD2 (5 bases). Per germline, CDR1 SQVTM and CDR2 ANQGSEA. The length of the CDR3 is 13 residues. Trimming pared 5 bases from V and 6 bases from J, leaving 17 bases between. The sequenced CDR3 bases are TGCAGCGTTTCCCTTACTAGGAGCGGCGAG. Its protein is CSVSLTRSGE. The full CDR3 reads CSVSLTRSGEQYF.

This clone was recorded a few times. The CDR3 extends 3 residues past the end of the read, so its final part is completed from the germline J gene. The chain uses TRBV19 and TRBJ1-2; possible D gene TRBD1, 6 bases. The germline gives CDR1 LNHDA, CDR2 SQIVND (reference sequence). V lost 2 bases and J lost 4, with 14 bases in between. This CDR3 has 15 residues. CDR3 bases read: TGTGCCAGTAGTATACAAGGGCAGGGGAGCTATGGC. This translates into CASSIQGQGSYG. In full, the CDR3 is CASSIQGQGSYGYTF.

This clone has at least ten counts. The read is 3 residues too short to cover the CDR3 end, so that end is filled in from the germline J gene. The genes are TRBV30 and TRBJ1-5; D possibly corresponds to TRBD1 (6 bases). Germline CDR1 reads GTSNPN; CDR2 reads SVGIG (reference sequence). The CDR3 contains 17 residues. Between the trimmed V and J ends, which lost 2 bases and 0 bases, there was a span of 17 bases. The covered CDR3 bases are TGTGCCTGGAGTCCGATACAGGGTATTTCTAGCAATCAGCCC. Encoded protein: CAWSPIQGISSNQP. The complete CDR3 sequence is CAWSPIQGISSNQPQHF.

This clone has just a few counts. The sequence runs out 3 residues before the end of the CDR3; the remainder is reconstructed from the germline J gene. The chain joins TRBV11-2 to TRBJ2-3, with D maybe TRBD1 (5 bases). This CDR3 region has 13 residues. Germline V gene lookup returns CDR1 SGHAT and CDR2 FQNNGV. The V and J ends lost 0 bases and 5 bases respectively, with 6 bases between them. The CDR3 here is CASSLDRGDTQYF. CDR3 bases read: TGTGCCAGCAGCTTAGATAGGGGAGATACG.

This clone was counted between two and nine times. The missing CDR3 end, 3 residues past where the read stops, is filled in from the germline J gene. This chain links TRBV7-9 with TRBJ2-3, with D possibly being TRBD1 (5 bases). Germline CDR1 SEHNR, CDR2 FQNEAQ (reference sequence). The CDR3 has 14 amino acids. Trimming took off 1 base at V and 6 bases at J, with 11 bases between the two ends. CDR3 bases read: TGTGCCAGCAGCTTAGAGGGGTTCGGGGATACG. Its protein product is CASSLEGFGDT. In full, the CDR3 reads CASSLEGFGDTQYF.

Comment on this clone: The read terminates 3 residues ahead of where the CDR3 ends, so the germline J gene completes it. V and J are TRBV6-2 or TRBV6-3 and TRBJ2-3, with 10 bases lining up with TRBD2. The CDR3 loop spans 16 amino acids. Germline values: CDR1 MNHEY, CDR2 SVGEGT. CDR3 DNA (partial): TGTGCCAGCAGTTACGAGCGGGGGGGCACAATGGGAACG. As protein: CASSYERGGTMGT. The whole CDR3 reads CASSYERGGTMGTQYF.

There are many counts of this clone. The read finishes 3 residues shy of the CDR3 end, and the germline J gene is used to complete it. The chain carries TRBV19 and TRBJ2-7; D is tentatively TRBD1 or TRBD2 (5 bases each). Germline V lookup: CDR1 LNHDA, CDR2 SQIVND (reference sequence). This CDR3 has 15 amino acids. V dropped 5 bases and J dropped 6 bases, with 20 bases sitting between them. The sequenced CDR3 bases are TGTGCCAGTAGTTCCCCCCGAGGGGATAGTTTCGAG. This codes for CASSSPRGDSFE. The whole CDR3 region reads CASSSPRGDSFEQYF.

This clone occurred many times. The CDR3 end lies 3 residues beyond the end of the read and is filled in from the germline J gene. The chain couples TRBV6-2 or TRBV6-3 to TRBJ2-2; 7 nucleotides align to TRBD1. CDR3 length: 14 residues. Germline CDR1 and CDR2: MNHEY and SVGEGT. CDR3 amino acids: CASSFSTGFDKLFF. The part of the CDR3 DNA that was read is TGTGCCAGCAGTTTCTCGACAGGGTTCGACAAG.

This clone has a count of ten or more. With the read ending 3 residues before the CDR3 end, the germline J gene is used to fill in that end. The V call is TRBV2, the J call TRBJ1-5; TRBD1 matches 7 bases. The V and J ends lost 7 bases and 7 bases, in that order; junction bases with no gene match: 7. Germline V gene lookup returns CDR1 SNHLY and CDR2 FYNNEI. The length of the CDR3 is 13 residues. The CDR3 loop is CASTRDSLQPQHF. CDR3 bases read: TGTGCCAGCACCAGGGACAGTCTACAGCCC. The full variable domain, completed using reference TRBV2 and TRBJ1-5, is EPEVTQTPSHQVTQMGQEVILRCVPISNHLYFYWYRQILGQKVEFLVSFYNNEISEKSEIFDDQFSVERPDGSNFTLKIRSTKLEDSAMYFCASTRDSLQPQHFGDGTRLSIL.

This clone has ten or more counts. CDR3 sequence: CAISAELLAGVRNEQFF. The sequenced CDR3 bases are TGTGCCATCAGTGCCGAGTTACTAGCGGGGGTAAGGAATGAG. The chain uses TRBV10-3 and TRBJ2-1; 11 bases align to TRBD2. The DNA ends 3 residues before the CDR3 does, and the rest of the CDR3 is filled in from the germline J gene. CDR1 is ENHRY, CDR2 SYGVKD, per germline. The CDR3 loop spans 17 amino acids. The ends lost 4 bases at V and 7 bases at J; junction bases unmatched: 12.

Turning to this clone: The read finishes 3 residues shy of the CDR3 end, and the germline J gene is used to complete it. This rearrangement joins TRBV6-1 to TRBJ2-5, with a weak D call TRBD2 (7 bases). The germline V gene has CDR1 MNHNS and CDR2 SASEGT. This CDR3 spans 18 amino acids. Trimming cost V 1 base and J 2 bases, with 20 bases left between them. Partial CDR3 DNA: TGTGCCAGCAGTGAAGGGAGGGGGAGGGGAAGGAGACAAGAGACC. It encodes CASSEGRGRGRRQET. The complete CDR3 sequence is CASSEGRGRGRRQETQYF.

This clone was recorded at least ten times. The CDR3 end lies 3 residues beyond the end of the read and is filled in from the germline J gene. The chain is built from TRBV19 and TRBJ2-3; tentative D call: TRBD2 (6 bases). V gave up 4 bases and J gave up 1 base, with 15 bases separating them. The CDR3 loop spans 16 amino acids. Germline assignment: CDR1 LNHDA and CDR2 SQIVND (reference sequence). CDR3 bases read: TGTGCCAGTAGTAAAACTAGCCAGGTTGGCACAGATACG. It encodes CASSKTSQVGTDT. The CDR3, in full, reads CASSKTSQVGTDTQYF. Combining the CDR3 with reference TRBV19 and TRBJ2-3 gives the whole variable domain DGGITQSPKYLFRKEGQNVTLSCEQNLNHDAMYWYRQDPGQGLRLIYYSQIVNDFQKGDIAEGYSVSREKKESFPLTVTSAQKNPTAFYLCASSKTSQVGTDTQYFGPGTRLTVL.

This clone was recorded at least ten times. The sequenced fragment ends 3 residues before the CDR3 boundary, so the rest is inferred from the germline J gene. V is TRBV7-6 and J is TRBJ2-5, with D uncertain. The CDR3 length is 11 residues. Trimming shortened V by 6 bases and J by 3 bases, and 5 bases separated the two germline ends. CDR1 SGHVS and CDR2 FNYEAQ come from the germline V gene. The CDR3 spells CASSKEETQYF. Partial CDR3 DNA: TGTGCCAGCAGTAAGGAAGAGACC.

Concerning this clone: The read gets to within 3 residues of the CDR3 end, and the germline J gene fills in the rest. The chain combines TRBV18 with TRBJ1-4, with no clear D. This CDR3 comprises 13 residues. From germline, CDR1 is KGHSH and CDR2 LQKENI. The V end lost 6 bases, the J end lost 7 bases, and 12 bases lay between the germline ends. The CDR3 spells CASSPKNGEKLFF. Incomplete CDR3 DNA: TGTGCCAGCTCCCCTAAAAACGGTGAAAAA.

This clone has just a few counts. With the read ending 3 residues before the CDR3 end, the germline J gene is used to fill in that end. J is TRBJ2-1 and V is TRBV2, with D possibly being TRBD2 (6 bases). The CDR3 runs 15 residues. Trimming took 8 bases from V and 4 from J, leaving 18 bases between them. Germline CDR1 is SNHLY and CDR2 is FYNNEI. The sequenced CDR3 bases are TGTGCCAGCCAGGCAGGCCTAGCGACATACAATGAG. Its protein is CASQAGLATYNE. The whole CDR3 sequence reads CASQAGLATYNEQFF.

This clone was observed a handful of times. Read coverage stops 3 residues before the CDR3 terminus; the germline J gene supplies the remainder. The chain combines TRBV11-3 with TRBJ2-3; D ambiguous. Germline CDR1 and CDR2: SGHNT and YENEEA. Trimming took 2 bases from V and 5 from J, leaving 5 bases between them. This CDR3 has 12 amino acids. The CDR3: CASSLSGDTQYF. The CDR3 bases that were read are TGTGCCAGCAGCTTATCGGGAGATACG.

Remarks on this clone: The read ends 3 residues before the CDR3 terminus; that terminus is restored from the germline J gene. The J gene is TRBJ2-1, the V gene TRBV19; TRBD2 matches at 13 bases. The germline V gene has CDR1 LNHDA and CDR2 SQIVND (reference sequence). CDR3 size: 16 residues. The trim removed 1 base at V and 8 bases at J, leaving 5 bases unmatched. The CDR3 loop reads CASSIAGLAGVYEQFF. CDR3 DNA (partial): TGTGCCAGTAGTATAGCCGGACTAGCGGGAGTCTATGAG.

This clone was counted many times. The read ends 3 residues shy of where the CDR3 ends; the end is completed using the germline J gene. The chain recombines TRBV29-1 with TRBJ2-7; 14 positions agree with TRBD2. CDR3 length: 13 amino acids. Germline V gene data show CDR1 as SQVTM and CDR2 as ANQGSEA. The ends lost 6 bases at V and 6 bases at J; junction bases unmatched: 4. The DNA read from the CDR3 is TGCAGCGTAGGGACTAGCGGGAGCACCGAG. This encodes CSVGTSGSTE. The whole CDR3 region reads CSVGTSGSTEQYF.

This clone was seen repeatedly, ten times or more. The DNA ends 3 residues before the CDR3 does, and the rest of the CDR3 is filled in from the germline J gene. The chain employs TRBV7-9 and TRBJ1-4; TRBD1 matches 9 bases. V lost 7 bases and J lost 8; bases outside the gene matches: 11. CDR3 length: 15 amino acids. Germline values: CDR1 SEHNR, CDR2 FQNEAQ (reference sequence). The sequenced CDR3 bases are TGTGCCAGCATGGGGCCCGGGACAGGGAGAGAAAAA. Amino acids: CASMGPGTGREK. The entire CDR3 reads CASMGPGTGREKLFF. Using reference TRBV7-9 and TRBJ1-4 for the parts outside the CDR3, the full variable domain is DTGVSQNPRHKITKRGQNVTFRCDPISEHNRLYWYRQTLGQGPEFLTYFQNEAQLEKSRLLSDRFSAERPKGSFSTLEIQRTEQGDSAMYLCASMGPGTGREKLFFGSGTQLSVL.

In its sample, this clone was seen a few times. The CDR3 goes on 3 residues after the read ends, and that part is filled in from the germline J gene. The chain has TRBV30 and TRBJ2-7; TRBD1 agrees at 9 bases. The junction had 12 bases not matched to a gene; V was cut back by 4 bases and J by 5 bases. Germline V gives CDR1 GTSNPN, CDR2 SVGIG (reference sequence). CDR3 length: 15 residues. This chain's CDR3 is CAWNPGTGSGNEQYF. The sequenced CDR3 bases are TGTGCCTGGAATCCCGGGACAGGGAGCGGCAACGAG.

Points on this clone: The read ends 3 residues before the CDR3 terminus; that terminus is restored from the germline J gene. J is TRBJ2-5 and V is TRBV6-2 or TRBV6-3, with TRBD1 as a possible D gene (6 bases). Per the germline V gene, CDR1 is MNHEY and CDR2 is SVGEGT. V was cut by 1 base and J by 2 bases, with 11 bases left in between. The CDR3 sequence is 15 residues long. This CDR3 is CASSYFGTPQETQYF. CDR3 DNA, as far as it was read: TGTGCCAGCAGTTACTTCGGGACACCGCAAGAGACC.

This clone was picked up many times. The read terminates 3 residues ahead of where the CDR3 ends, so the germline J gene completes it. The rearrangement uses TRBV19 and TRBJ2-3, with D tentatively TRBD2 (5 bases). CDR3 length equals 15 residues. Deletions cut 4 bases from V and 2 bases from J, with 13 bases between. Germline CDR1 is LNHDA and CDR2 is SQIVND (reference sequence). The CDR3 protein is CASSTGLLSTDTQYF. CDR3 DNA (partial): TGTGCCAGTAGTACAGGACTTCTATCCACAGATACG.